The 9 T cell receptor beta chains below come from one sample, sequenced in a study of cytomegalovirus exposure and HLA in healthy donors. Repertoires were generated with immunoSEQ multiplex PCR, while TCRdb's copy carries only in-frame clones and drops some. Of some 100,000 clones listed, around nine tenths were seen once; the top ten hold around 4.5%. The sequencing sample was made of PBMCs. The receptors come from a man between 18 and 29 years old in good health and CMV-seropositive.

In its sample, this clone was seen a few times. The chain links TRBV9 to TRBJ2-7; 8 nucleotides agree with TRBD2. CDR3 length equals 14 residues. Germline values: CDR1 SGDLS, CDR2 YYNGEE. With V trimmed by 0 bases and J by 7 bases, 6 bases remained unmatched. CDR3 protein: CASSVAERGKEQYF. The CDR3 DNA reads TGTGCCAGCAGCGTAGCGGAGCGGGGGAAAGAGCAGTACTTC.

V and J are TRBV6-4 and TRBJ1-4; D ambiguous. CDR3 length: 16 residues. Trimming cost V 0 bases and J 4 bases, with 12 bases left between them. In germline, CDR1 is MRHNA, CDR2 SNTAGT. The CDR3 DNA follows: TGTGCCAGCAGTGACTCGAGGGCGGCCCTTAATGAAAAACTGTTTTTT. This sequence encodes CASSDSRAALNEKLFF.

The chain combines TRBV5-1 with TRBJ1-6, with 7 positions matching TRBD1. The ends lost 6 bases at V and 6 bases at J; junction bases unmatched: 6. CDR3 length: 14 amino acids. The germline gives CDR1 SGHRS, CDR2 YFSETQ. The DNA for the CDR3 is TGCGCCAGCAAACCGGGACAGCCTAATTCACCCCTCCACTTT. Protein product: CASKPGQPNSPLHF.

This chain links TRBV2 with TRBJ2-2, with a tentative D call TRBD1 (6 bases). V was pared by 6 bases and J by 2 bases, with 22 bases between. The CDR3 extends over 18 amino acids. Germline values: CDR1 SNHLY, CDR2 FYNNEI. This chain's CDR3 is CASSELPPGTPNTGELFF. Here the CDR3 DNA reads TGTGCCAGCAGCGAACTGCCACCGGGGACACCAAACACCGGGGAGCTGTTTTTT.

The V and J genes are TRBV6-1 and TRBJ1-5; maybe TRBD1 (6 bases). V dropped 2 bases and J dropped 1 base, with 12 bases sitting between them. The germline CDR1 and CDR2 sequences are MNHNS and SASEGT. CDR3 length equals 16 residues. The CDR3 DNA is TGTGCCAGCAGTGAACCCCCCGGACAGAGCAATCAGCCCCAGCATTTT. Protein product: CASSEPPGQSNQPQHF.

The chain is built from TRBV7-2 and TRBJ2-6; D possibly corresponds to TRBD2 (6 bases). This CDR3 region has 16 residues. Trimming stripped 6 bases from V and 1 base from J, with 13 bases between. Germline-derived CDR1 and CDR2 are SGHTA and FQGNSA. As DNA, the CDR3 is TGTGCCAGCAGATCTGGACGGGGGTCTGGGGCCAACGTCCTGACTTTC. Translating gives CASRSGRGSGANVLTF.

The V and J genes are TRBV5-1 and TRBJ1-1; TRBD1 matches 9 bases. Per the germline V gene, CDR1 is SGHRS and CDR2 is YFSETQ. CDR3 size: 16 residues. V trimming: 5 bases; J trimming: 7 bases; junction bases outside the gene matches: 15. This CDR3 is CASRGRLDRGAGEAFF. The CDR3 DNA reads TGCGCCAGCAGAGGGCGGTTGGACAGGGGAGCGGGTGAAGCTTTCTTT.

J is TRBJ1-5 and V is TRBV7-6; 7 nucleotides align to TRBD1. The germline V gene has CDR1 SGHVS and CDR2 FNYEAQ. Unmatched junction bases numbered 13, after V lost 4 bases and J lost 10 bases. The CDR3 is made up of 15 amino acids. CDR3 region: CASSSQIGEGGPQHF. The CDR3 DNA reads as TGTGCCAGCAGCTCGCAAATCGGTGAAGGGGGCCCCCAGCATTTT.

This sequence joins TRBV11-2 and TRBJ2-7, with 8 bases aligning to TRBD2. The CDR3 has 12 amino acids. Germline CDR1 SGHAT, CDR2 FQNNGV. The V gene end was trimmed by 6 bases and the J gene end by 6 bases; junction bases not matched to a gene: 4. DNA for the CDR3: TGTGCCAGCAGGGACGCGGGGGGCGAGCAGTACTTC. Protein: CASRDAGGEQYF.